This T cell receptor (beta chain) was sequenced for a study of identical twins. Note on this clonotype: Its antigen is still unknown.

General study findings and limits: Because invariant MAIT and iNKT cells could be present, zero-insertion analyses could be partly confounded.

Each cDNA held unique molecular identifiers, and template switching gave it a universal primer site. MiXCR was run by TCRdb on the 5' RACE reads, yielding one entry per CDR3 protein. The sample consists of some 460,000 distinct CDR3 sequences, approximately 15% of them appearing once. CDR3 size: 12 residues. Per germline, CDR1 MDHEN and CDR2 SYDVKM. With 5 bases clipped from V and 13 bases from J, the junction kept 8 bases outside the gene matches. The sample was also linked to a second study, of yellow fever vaccine responses in identical twins. That source reports: Reportedly, the T cell response mounted by twins to vaccine seemed partly convergent, partly personalized.

The chain employs TRBV28 and TRBJ2-5; TRBD2 matches at 9 bases. The sample consisted of CD4+ T cells sorted from blood. This sequence originates from a woman aged 18 to 35 in good health. The CDR3 sequence is CASSPLFSGRYF. The CDR3 region has the DNA TGTGCCAGCAGTCCCCTTTTTAGCGGGAGGTACTTC.